The 27 T cell receptor beta chains given below trace back to one sample, sequenced in a study of T cell responses to AZD1222 COVID-19 vaccine. Assay used: immunoSEQ multiplex PCR; TCRdb lists only in-frame clones, some missing. The top ten hold roughly 1.7% of the sample, which has 75,000 to 100,000 clones, approximately 90% seen once. The material sequenced was peripheral blood, taken on day 0 of AZD1222 vaccination. The receptors here all came from an adult in good health.

This chain joins TRBV27 and TRBJ1-2; unclear D gene. Per the germline V gene, CDR1 is MNHEY and CDR2 is SMNVEV (reference sequence). The CDR3 length is 13 residues. The germline V and J ends were trimmed by 6 bases and 3 bases, with 11 bases remaining between them. CDR3 region: CASSRDKYYGYTF. CDR3 DNA sequence: TGTGCCAGCAGCCGCGATAAGTACTATGGCTACACCTTC.

This clone was recorded once. The chain employs TRBV2 and TRBJ1-5, with a weak D call TRBD1 (5 bases). CDR1 and CDR2 from the germline V gene are SNHLY and FYNNEI. CDR3 size: 13 residues. Deletions cut 5 bases from V and 3 bases from J, with 8 bases between. CDR3 nucleotides: TGTGCCAGCAGTAGGGGATACAATCAGCCCCAGCATTTT. As protein: CASSRGYNQPQHF.

This clone was seen only a few times. The gene calls are TRBV5-8 and TRBJ2-1, with TRBD1 identical over 10 bases. CDR1 is SGHTS and CDR2 is YDEGEE in the germline V gene. The ends lost 4 bases at V and 4 bases at J; junction bases unmatched: 5. The CDR3 contains 15 residues. The CDR3 reads CASSQDRGPYNEQFF. Here the CDR3 DNA reads TGTGCCAGCAGCCAAGACAGGGGGCCTTACAATGAGCAGTTCTTC. Variable domain in full (rest from reference TRBV5-8 and TRBJ2-1): EAGVTQSPTHLIKTRGQQATLRCSPISGHTSVYWYQQALGLGLQFLLWYDEGEERNRGNFPPRFSGRQFPNYSSELNVNALELEDSALYLCASSQDRGPYNEQFFGPGTRLTVL.

CDR3 nucleotide sequence: TGTGCCTGGAGTTTTGGGGGAAATGAAAAACTGTTTTTT. The encoded protein is CAWSFGGNEKLFF. The V call is TRBV30, the J call TRBJ1-4, with D maybe TRBD1 (5 bases). CDR3 length equals 13 residues. The germline V and J ends were trimmed by 2 bases and 5 bases, with 9 bases remaining between them. Germline V gene sequence: CDR1 GTSNPN, CDR2 SVGIG (reference sequence).

The chain links TRBV7-4 to TRBJ1-3; D ambiguous. Trimming shortened V by 5 bases and J by 0 bases, and 14 bases separated the two germline ends. CDR3 length equals 16 residues. The germline V gene encodes CDR1 SGHVT and CDR2 SQSDAQ. CDR3 nucleotide sequence: TGTGCCAGCAGCCCCCCCCGGGGAGGCTCTGGAAACACCATATATTTT. As protein: CASSPPRGGSGNTIYF. Full variable domain (outside the CDR3, taken from reference TRBV7-4 and TRBJ1-3): GAGVSQSPRYKVAKRGRDVALRCDSISGHVTLYWYRQTLGQGSEVLTYSQSDAQRDKSGRPSGRFSAERPERSVSTLKIQRTEQGDSAVYLCASSPPRGGSGNTIYFGEGSWLTVV.

V is TRBV9 and J is TRBJ2-1, with D possibly called TRBD1 or TRBD2 (6 bases each). This CDR3 is 15 amino acids long. The V end lost 6 bases, the J end lost 5 bases, and 18 bases lay between the germline ends. CDR1 SGDLS and CDR2 YYNGEE come from the germline V gene. CDR3 coding DNA: TGTGCCAGCACCCCAGAGGGGGGAGCGAACAATGAGCAGTTCTTC. Its translation is CASTPEGGANNEQFF.

The genes are TRBV5-1 and TRBJ1-4; tentative D call: TRBD1 (6 bases). The CDR3 has 15 amino acids. The germline V gene has CDR1 SGHRS and CDR2 YFSETQ. V lost 0 bases and J lost 10, with 16 bases in between. The CDR3 nucleotides read TGCGCCAGCAGCTTGGAAATGGGGGCGCGGGTAAAACTGTTTTTT. This codes for CASSLEMGARVKLFF.

The V gene is TRBV5-6, the J gene TRBJ2-3; D remains unclear. The germline V gene encodes CDR1 SGHDT and CDR2 YYEEEE. There are 15 residues in the CDR3. The germline V and J ends were trimmed by 4 bases and 2 bases, with 14 bases remaining between them. The CDR3, as DNA: TGTGCCAGCAGCCTGTGGGGTAATACCACAGATACGCAGTATTTT. This gives the protein CASSLWGNTTDTQYF. Full variable domain (rest looked up from reference TRBV5-6 and TRBJ2-3): DAGVTQSPTHLIKTRGQQVTLRCSPKSGHDTVSWYQQALGQGPQFIFQYYEEEERQRGNFPDRFSGHQFPNYSSELNVNALLLGDSALYLCASSLWGNTTDTQYFGPGTRLTVL.

The chain employs TRBV19 and TRBJ1-2; D perhaps matches TRBD1 (6 bases). CDR3 length: 14 amino acids. Germline V lookup: CDR1 LNHDA, CDR2 SQIVND (reference sequence). Trimming left V 5 bases short and J 4 bases short, with 14 bases between. CDR3 protein: CASSAGVGAYGYTF. The CDR3 region has the DNA TGTGCCAGTAGTGCAGGGGTAGGGGCCTATGGCTACACCTTC.

This chain connects TRBV25-1 to TRBJ1-2; 8 bases line up with TRBD1. The CDR3 has 14 amino acids. CDR1 and CDR2 (germline): MGHDK, SYGVNS. The junction had 3 bases not matched to a gene; V was cut back by 6 bases and J by 0 bases. In nucleotides, the CDR3 is TGTGCCAGCAGCCAGGGGGCGACTAACTATGGCTACACCTTC. Protein sequence: CASSQGATNYGYTF.

The chain couples TRBV7-2 to TRBJ1-4; D not certain. V lost 1 base, J lost 6 bases, and 9 bases lay in between. This CDR3 spans 14 amino acids. Germline V gene sequence: CDR1 SGHTA, CDR2 FQGNSA. The DNA of the CDR3 is TGTGCCAGCAGCTTAGTAGTACGGGATGAAAAACTGTTTTTT. Translated, it gives CASSLVVRDEKLFF.

The chain joins TRBV2 to TRBJ1-2; D gene uncertain. Germline CDR1 and CDR2: SNHLY and FYNNEI. This CDR3 comprises 12 residues. V was shortened by 6 bases and J by 8 bases, with 13 bases between the two germline ends. Here the CDR3 DNA reads TGTGCCAGCAGCGCCAACAGTGGGGGCTACACCTTC. Its protein is CASSANSGGYTF. Full variable domain (remainder filled in from reference TRBV2 and TRBJ1-2): EPEVTQTPSHQVTQMGQEVILRCVPISNHLYFYWYRQILGQKVEFLVSFYNNEISEKSEIFDDQFSVERPDGSNFTLKIRSTKLEDSAMYFCASSANSGGYTFGSGTRLTVV.

The rearrangement joins TRBV5-1 to TRBJ2-1; 7 bases are shared with TRBD2. Germline CDR1 is SGHRS and CDR2 is YFSETQ. This CDR3 spans 15 amino acids. The J segment lost 5 bases and the V segment lost 3 bases, leaving 8 bases of the junction unmatched. CDR3 sequence reads: CASSSGTTPNNEQFF. The CDR3 nucleotides are TGCGCCAGCAGCTCCGGGACTACCCCAAACAATGAGCAGTTCTTC.

In this sample, this clone turned up once. The chain couples TRBV18 to TRBJ1-2, with D perhaps matching TRBD1 (5 bases). With 4 bases removed from V and 8 bases from J, the gap between germline ends came to 14 bases. CDR3 length equals 13 residues. Germline loops: CDR1 KGHSH, CDR2 LQKENI. CDR3 nucleotide sequence: TGTGCCAGCTCACTCGACAGTAAAGGCGGCTACACCTTC. Its translation: CASSLDSKGGYTF.

For the CDR3, the DNA is TGCAGTGCTAGTCGAGTCAATCAGCCCCAGCATTTT. It yields the protein CSASRVNQPQHF. This chain uses TRBV20-1 with TRBJ1-5; D ambiguous. This CDR3 spans 12 amino acids. Germline V CDR1 and CDR2: DFQATT, SNEGSKA (reference sequence). V lost 3 bases and J 3 bases, leaving 6 bases between the germline ends.

This chain links TRBV7-3 with TRBJ2-7, with D tentatively TRBD1 (6 bases). Trimming removed 2 bases at V and 4 bases at J, with 9 bases between. This CDR3 region has 13 residues. Germline V gene lookup returns CDR1 SGHTA and CDR2 FQGTGA. CDR3 residues: CASSLVRGYEQYF. The DNA for the CDR3 is TGTGCCAGCAGCTTAGTGAGGGGGTACGAGCAGTACTTC.

This clone was picked up one time. V gene TRBV6-4 combines with J gene TRBJ1-1, with 7 nucleotides matching TRBD1. The J segment lost 3 bases and the V segment lost 5 bases, leaving 3 bases of the junction unmatched. Germline V gene data show CDR1 as MRHNA and CDR2 as SNTAGT. The CDR3 covers 13 residues. The CDR3 spells CASSRTGDTEAFF. The CDR3 DNA is TGTGCCAGCAGTAGAACAGGGGACACTGAAGCTTTCTTT.

This chain links TRBV19 with TRBJ2-1, with TRBD1 matching 7 bases. The CDR3 is 17 amino acids. V gave up 4 bases and J gave up 6 bases; unmatched junction bases: 15. Per the germline V gene, CDR1 is LNHDA and CDR2 is SQIVND (reference sequence). The CDR3 loop reads CASSKGAGTEAINEQFF. DNA for the CDR3: TGTGCCAGTAGTAAGGGGGCCGGGACAGAGGCTATCAATGAGCAGTTCTTC.

The rearrangement joins TRBV9 to TRBJ1-1, with 7 bases fitting TRBD1. CDR3 length equals 14 residues. V was clipped by 3 bases and J by 5 bases; unmatched bases: 7. Germline assignment: CDR1 SGDLS and CDR2 YYNGEE. The CDR3 region has the DNA TGTGCCAGCAGCGCCTCAGGGGGAAGGACTGAAGCTTTCTTT. It translates to CASSASGGRTEAFF.

This chain uses TRBV9 with TRBJ2-5; a possible D gene is TRBD2 (5 bases). Trimming stripped 0 bases from V and 1 base from J, with 7 bases between. Per the germline V gene, CDR1 is SGDLS and CDR2 is YYNGEE. CDR3 size: 14 residues. The CDR3 loop is CASSVGSGQETQYF. The CDR3 nucleotides are TGTGCCAGCAGCGTAGGCAGCGGCCAAGAGACCCAGTACTTC.

The chain combines TRBV4-2 with TRBJ2-3; D ambiguous. Trimming removed 1 base at V and 4 bases at J, with 6 bases between. Germline CDR1 LGHNA, CDR2 YNFKEQ. CDR3 size: 13 residues. The CDR3, as DNA: TGTGCCAGCAGCCAAGGGGTGGCAGATACGCAGTATTTT. It codes for CASSQGVADTQYF.

The rearrangement links TRBV5-6 to TRBJ1-4; no firm D call. The germline CDR1 and CDR2 sequences are SGHDT and YYEEEE. Between the trimmed V and J ends, which lost 0 bases and 0 bases, there was a span of 6 bases. This CDR3 has 15 residues. The CDR3 coding sequence is TGTGCCAGCAGCTTGGTGTCAGCAACTAATGAAAAACTGTTTTTT. Its protein is CASSLVSATNEKLFF.

The rearrangement links TRBV9 to TRBJ1-1, with a tentative D call TRBD1 (5 bases). Germline CDR1 SGDLS, CDR2 YYNGEE. The CDR3 extends over 15 amino acids. Trimming removed 0 bases at V and 4 bases at J, with 13 bases between. The DNA of the CDR3 is TGTGCCAGCAGCGTAGCCCGGGATGGGACCACTGAAGCTTTCTTT. Protein: CASSVARDGTTEAFF.

A few counts support this clone. The rearrangement links TRBV4-2 to TRBJ2-6; the match to TRBD2 covers 9 bases. This CDR3 contains 17 residues. The ends lost 2 bases at V and 0 bases at J; junction bases unmatched: 2. The germline V gene has CDR1 LGHNA and CDR2 YNFKEQ. The CDR3 here is CASSQKTSGSGANVLTF. The CDR3 DNA reads TGTGCCAGCAGCCAAAAGACTAGCGGCTCTGGGGCCAACGTCCTGACTTTC.

This chain connects TRBV2 to TRBJ2-1, with D possibly matching TRBD1 (5 bases). The CDR3 loop spans 11 amino acids. V gave up 3 bases and J gave up 12 bases, with 9 bases separating them. CDR1 and CDR2 (germline): SNHLY, FYNNEI. CDR3 protein: CASSEGRGQFF. CDR3 sequence (DNA): TGTGCCAGCAGTGAGGGGCGCGGGCAGTTCTTC. Combining the CDR3 with reference TRBV2 and TRBJ2-1 gives the whole variable domain EPEVTQTPSHQVTQMGQEVILRCVPISNHLYFYWYRQILGQKVEFLVSFYNNEISEKSEIFDDQFSVERPDGSNFTLKIRSTKLEDSAMYFCASSEGRGQFFGPGTRLTVL.

The J gene is TRBJ1-1, the V gene TRBV5-1, with unresolved D. CDR3 size: 13 residues. Germline lookup yields CDR1 SGHRS and CDR2 YFSETQ. V was pared by 0 bases and J by 1 base, with 4 bases between. CDR3 DNA: TGCGCCAGCAGCTTGGAGGCGAACACTGAAGCTTTCTTT. Residues: CASSLEANTEAFF.

The rearrangement links TRBV6-5 to TRBJ2-1, with no clear D. CDR3 length: 15 amino acids. V lost 3 bases and J lost 0, with 9 bases in between. Germline-derived CDR1 and CDR2 are MNHEY and SVGAGI. Here the CDR3 reads CASSYVRSSYNEQFF. The CDR3 DNA follows: TGTGCCAGCAGTTATGTCAGAAGCTCCTACAATGAGCAGTTCTTC.